This TCR beta chain derives from a study of T cell responses to AZD1222 COVID-19 vaccine (dated by TCRdb to the early 2020s). For the study in its entirety: A total of 230 to 250 trial participants underwent TCR sequencing, of whom 207 had received two doses of AZD1222 and roughly 26 had received two doses of the MenACWY control vaccine. Enrollment into the trials was organized by age into subgroups of 18-55, 56-69 and 70-plus years, and those subgroups contained roughly 140, 27 and 60 TCR-sequenced participants, respectively. General study outcomes and caveats: Reportedly, almost half of the unique spike-specific TCRs recognized epitopes lying outside the regions that are mutated in the B.1.351 and B.1.1.7 variants. Spike-specific TCR breadth and depth rose significantly after two AZD1222 doses compared with day 0 and with MenACWY recipients. Conclusions about previously exposed vaccinees are limited, since just a handful of AZD1222 recipients were seropositive for SARS-CoV-2 at baseline. Because no day 14 peak-response samples were available, the repertoires could be characterized only after the peak T cell response. Vaccine-associated CD4 TCRs spanned the whole spike protein, with dominant responses in regions 160-218 and 743-854. Participants were mostly white British, with more females than males. The authors suggested clonal diversity may have been underestimated. The 56-69-year group was small, and its depth increase did not reach significance, likely because of low power.

The CDR3 regions of human TCRbeta chains were subjected to immunosequencing. The published analysis was carried out like this. Repertoire TCRs were matched against a reference library of SARS-CoV-2-specific TCRs generated with the MIRA antigen-specificity platform. Breadth was defined as the fraction of unique TCRs that were SARS-CoV-2-associated, and depth was defined as the fraction of total T cells that were SARS-CoV-2-associated. Using the MIRA data, each spike-specific TCR was assigned both to the spike region to which the TCR was reactive and to a CD4 or CD8 class. Log10-transformed breadth and depth values were compared by one-way ANOVA with Sidak's multiple comparisons tests. The table was pulled from immuneACCESS by TCRdb, which kept in-frame rearrangements only. Such tables lose some clones; where checked, under half of the loss comes from unresolved V genes, and the rest has no known cause. That table supplies the V and J calls and clone size; D and trimming were determined from the DNA. The sample profile shows 140,000 to 150,000 clones; approximately 85% of them were found once. Of the sample, 5% to 6.5% falls within the top ten clones.

The label giving this sample's time point can be read as: about 28 days (+/-7) after the second vaccine dose. The treatment or condition tag for this specimen amounts to: meningococcal conjugate vaccine given as trial control. Vaccinee samples were obtained from the UK trials COV001 and COV002, which included a single-blind randomized controlled phase 2/3 trial of AZD1222 (ChAdOx1 nCoV-19) in healthy adults. For TCRbeta chain sequencing, PBMC samples from trial participants were taken at day 0 and at day 28 after the second dose. Comment on this clone: Its antigen is not yet known. Base qualities are missing; no much larger clone stands one base away.

The receptor was derived from an adult who received the MenACWY meningococcal vaccine as a control. The sample was peripheral blood, taken 28 days after the second dose of the MenACWY control vaccine.

The CDR3 reads CASSRGPQVQYF. The sequenced DNA: TGTGCCAGCAGCAGGGGACCCCAGGTGCAGTACTTC. Rearrangement joined TRBV13 to TRBJ2-7; the D gene could be either TRBD1 or TRBD2, each agreeing at 5 bases. The CDR3 starts with the cysteine, ends with the phenylalanine, and has 12 residues. The read is trimmed to its CDR3 DNA, 36 bases read in frame from base 1. The germline V gene (reference sequence) provides CDR1 PRHDT and CDR2 FYEKMQ. Trimming removed 5 bases from V and 9 bases from J, leaving 14 bases between the germline ends.